Below are 10 T cell receptor beta chains sequenced from a single sample in a study of cytomegalovirus exposure and HLA in healthy donors. This PCR relied on a set of 60 Vbeta primers and 13 Jbeta primers. Sequencing used immunoSEQ multiplex PCR; TCRdb keeps in-frame clones, though not all of them. The sample includes about 140,000 clones, around 77% of them seen just once. What was sequenced was PBMCs. Receptors originate from a man between 25 and 39 years old in good health and CMV-seronegative.

The chain recombines TRBV7-9 with TRBJ2-1; 7 bases are a match to TRBD2. CDR1 and CDR2 (germline): SEHNR, FQNEAQ (reference sequence). The CDR3 has 16 amino acids. Trimming at V came to 4 bases and at J to 0 bases, leaving 6 bases not matched to a gene. CDR3 loop: CASSSRRGSSYNEQFF. The DNA for the CDR3 is TGTGCCAGCAGCTCCCGGCGGGGGAGCTCCTACAATGAGCAGTTCTTC.

The rearrangement uses TRBV10-3 and TRBJ2-1; 9 bases fit TRBD2. V lost 2 bases, J lost 4 bases, and 12 bases stayed unmatched. The CDR3 sequence is 18 residues long. Germline CDR1 is ENHRY and CDR2 is SYGVKD. CDR3 region: CAISEPLGPSGAYNEQFF. The CDR3 bases are TGTGCCATCAGTGAGCCTCTAGGTCCTAGCGGGGCATACAATGAGCAGTTCTTC.

This sequence joins TRBV7-9 and TRBJ1-4; D not certain. The CDR3 is 18 amino acids. Trimming took off 0 bases at V and 1 base at J, with 15 bases between the two ends. Germline V gene data show CDR1 as SEHNR and CDR2 as FQNEAQ (reference sequence). The CDR3 DNA reads as TGTGCCAGCAGCTTAGCATTGGGAGGGATCGGAACTAATGAAAAACTGTTTTTT. This gives the protein CASSLALGGIGTNEKLFF.

This chain uses TRBV6-1 with TRBJ2-7; TRBD1 agrees at 11 bases. After removal of 6 bases from V and 3 bases from J, the junction contained 7 bases not matched to a gene. CDR3 length equals 15 residues. Germline V gene lookup returns CDR1 MNHNS and CDR2 SASEGT. As DNA, the CDR3 is TGTGCCAGCAGCGACGGGGGGACAGGGGGCTACGAGCAGTACTTC. Translation: CASSDGGTGGYEQYF.

The J gene is TRBJ1-3, the V gene TRBV30; possibly TRBD1 for D (6 bases). Trimming stripped 0 bases from V and 7 bases from J, with 13 bases between. Per the germline V gene, CDR1 is GTSNPN and CDR2 is SVGIG (reference sequence). The CDR3 is 14 amino acids. The DNA for the CDR3 is TGTGCCTGGAGTGTACTAAATCAGGGGAACACCATATATTTT. It specifies CAWSVLNQGNTIYF. Using reference TRBV30 and TRBJ1-3 for the parts outside the CDR3, the full variable domain is SQTIHQWPATLVQPVGSPLSLECTVEGTSNPNLYWYRQAAGRGLQLLFYSVGIGQISSEVPQNLSASRPQDRQFILSSKKLLLSDSGFYLCAWSVLNQGNTIYFGEGSWLTVV.

The V gene is TRBV9, the J gene TRBJ2-3, with 10 bases that match TRBD2. Germline CDR1 reads SGDLS; CDR2 reads YYNGEE. V gave up 0 bases and J gave up 2 bases; unmatched junction bases: 9. CDR3 length equals 18 residues. The CDR3 protein is CASSVEAGGPRPTDTQYF. DNA of the CDR3: TGTGCCAGCAGCGTAGAAGCGGGAGGGCCGAGACCCACAGATACGCAGTATTTT.

This clone came up once. The J gene is TRBJ2-6, the V gene TRBV5-6; perhaps TRBD2 as D (6 bases). Germline V gene sequence: CDR1 SGHDT, CDR2 YYEEEE. The CDR3 has 14 amino acids. V lost 4 bases and J 4 bases, leaving 9 bases between the germline ends. CDR3 DNA: TGTGCCAGCAGCGTGGCGGGGGGGGCCAACGTCCTGACTTTC. This encodes CASSVAGGANVLTF.

This rearrangement joins TRBV4-1 to TRBJ2-5; 11 bases line up with TRBD2. This CDR3 is built from 17 residues. The V gene end was trimmed by 0 bases and the J gene end by 5 bases; junction bases not matched to a gene: 8. Per the germline V gene, CDR1 is MGHRA and CDR2 is YSYEKL. The CDR3 loop reads CASSQDGVAGGPETQYF. The DNA for the CDR3 is TGCGCCAGCAGCCAAGACGGGGTAGCGGGAGGGCCGGAGACCCAGTACTTC.

This chain uses TRBV2 with TRBJ2-3, with D unresolved. Looked up from germline, CDR1 is SNHLY and CDR2 is FYNNEI. V lost 0 bases and J 7 bases, leaving 8 bases between the germline ends. There are 13 residues in the CDR3. The CDR3 here is CASSEAPRNTQYF. In nucleotides, the CDR3 is TGTGCCAGCAGTGAAGCGCCGAGAAATACGCAGTATTTT.

V is TRBV5-1 and J is TRBJ2-7, with 8 bases fitting TRBD1. Germline V gene sequence: CDR1 SGHRS, CDR2 YFSETQ. This CDR3 is 15 amino acids long. V gave up 2 bases and J gave up 3 bases; unmatched junction bases: 7. The CDR3 reads CASSLGQGGLYEQYF. In DNA, the CDR3 is TGCGCCAGCAGCTTAGGACAGGGTGGACTCTACGAGCAGTACTTC.